This section outlines one T cell receptor (beta chain) sequence together with its context. The antigen remains undetermined. From germline, CDR1 is LNHNV and CDR2 YYDKDF (reference sequence). This CDR3 contains 14 residues. Trimming removed 5 bases from V and 5 bases from J; junction bases left unmatched: 7. TCRdb's copy holds only in-frame clones and misses some; the assay was immunoSEQ multiplex PCR. The sample yields roughly 180,000 clones, around 84% seen once. This sample was taken from a study of cytomegalovirus exposure and HLA in healthy donors. Study-wide findings and caveats: In vitro confirmation showed a few CMV-associated chains to be CMV antigen specific. Reports credit the classifier with highly specific, highly sensitive diagnosis of cytomegalovirus status. The study found most TCR sequences rare, yet found some public TCRs in many donors.

Sequences were obtained from PBMCs. The chain links TRBV15 to TRBJ1-1; 8 positions match TRBD1. The source is a young man in good health and CMV-seropositive. The CDR3 DNA sequence: TGTGCCACCAGCCCCAGGGGGCTGGGAACTGAAGCTTTCTTT. It specifies CATSPRGLGTEAFF.